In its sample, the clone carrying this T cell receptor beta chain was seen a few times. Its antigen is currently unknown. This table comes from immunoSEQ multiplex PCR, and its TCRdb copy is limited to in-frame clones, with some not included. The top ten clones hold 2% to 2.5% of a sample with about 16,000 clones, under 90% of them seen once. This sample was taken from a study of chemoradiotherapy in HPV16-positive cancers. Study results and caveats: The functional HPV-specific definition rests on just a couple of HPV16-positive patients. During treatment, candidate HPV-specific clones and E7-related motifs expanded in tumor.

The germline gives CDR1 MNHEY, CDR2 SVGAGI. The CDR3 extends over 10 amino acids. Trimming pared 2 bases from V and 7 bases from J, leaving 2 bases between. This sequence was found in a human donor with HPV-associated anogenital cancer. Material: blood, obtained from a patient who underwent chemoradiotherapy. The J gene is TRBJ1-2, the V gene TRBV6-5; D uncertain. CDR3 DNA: TGTGCCAGCAGTTACGGTGGCTACACCTTC. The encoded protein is CASSYGGYTF.